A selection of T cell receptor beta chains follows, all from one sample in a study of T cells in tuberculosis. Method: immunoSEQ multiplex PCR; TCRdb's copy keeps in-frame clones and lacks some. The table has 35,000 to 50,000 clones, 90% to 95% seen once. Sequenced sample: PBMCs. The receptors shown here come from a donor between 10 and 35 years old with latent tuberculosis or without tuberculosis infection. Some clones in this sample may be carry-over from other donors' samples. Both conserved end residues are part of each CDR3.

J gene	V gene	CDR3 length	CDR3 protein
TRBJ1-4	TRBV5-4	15	CASSYSGRTNEKLFF
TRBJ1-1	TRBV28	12	CASTQGTDEAFF
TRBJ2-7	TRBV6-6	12	CASGRGAYEQYF
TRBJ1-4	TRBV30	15	CAWRTGQGGREKLFF
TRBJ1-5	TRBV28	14	CASSSEREGWPQHF
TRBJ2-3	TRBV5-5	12	CASSFQTDTQYF
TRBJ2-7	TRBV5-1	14	CASSWASGSSEQYF
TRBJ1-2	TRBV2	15	CASSEDHDFVYGYTF
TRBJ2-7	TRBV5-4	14	CASSLAGGVGEQYF
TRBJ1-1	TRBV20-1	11	CSARWAGVAFF
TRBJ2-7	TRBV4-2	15	CASSQETRSGYEQYF
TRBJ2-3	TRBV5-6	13	CASSLGPRDTQYF
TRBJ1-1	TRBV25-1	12	CASSVGSRGAFF
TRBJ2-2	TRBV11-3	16	CASSDQGHVNTGELFF
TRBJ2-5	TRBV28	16	CASSPLGEREWGTQYF
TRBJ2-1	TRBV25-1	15	CASQTYYGSLNEQFF
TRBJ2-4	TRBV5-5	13	CASSPGTENIQYF
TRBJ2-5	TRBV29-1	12	CSVDSRGETQYF
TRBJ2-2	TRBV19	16	CARSEDSGGNTGELFF
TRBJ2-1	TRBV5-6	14	CASSLTPTGGEQFF
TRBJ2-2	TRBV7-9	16	CASSSGLLANTGELFF